A selection of T cell receptor beta chains follows, all from one sample in a study of T cells in Graves' hyperthyroidism and ophthalmopathy. MiXCR, applied by TCRdb to the multiplex PCR reads, yields one record per CDR3 protein. This repertoire shows 800,000 or so distinct CDR3 sequences, 38% found once; its top ten account for 8% to 9%. Sequenced: blood. The receptors come from a man younger than 30 with Graves' hyperthyroidism. Each CDR3 is given with its conserved first and last residue. The D gene is left open where the match is weak. Only some rows state a clone size, as once, few, many or a class for expanded clones.

cdr3_nt cdr3_aa clone_size d_call j_call v_call
TGTGCCAGCAGCGTAGGTCTTGACAATTTGGGAGAGACCCAGTACTTC CASSVGLDNLGETQYF NA NA TRBJ2-5 TRBV9
TGTGCCAGCAGAGGACCCGGGACGACAGGGGTGACCCAGTACTTC CASRGPGTTGVTQYF NA TRBD1 TRBJ2-5 TRBV6-1
TGCGCCAGCAGCTTGACCAACAGCGTTGAAGCTTTCTTT CASSLTNSVEAFF few NA TRBJ1-1 TRBV5-1
TGCGCCAGCAGCGCAAACAGGGAGAACACTGAAGCTTTCTTT CASSANRENTEAFF many NA TRBJ1-1 TRBV5-1
TGTGCCAGCAGCCTTCAGCCTTTGGGTTTGAACACTGAAGCTTTCTTT CASSLQPLGLNTEAFF few NA TRBJ1-1 TRBV7-2
TGCGCCAGCAGCTTGACTATACACGGGAACACTGAAGCTTTCTTT CASSLTIHGNTEAFF NA NA TRBJ1-1 TRBV5-1
TGTGCCATCAGTGATAGGGGAAACGGGAACTACGAGCAGTACTTC CAISDRGNGNYEQYF many NA TRBJ2-7 TRBV10-3
TGTGCCACCAGCAGAGATTGGACAGGAGAGACCCAGTACTTC CATSRDWTGETQYF few TRBD1 TRBJ2-5 TRBV15
TGCGCCAGCCTGGACTACCAAGAGACCCAGTACTTC CASLDYQETQYF NA NA TRBJ2-5 TRBV23-1
TGCGCCAGCAGCAGGGGTGCAGGGGGGAACACTGAAGCTTTCTTT CASSRGAGGNTEAFF NA TRBD1 TRBJ1-1 TRBV5-1
TGTGCCAGCGGCACCTGGACAGGGGATGAAAAACTGTTTTTT CASGTWTGDEKLFF NA TRBD1 TRBJ1-4 TRBV7-2
TGCGCCAGCAGCTTGGCGGCATCCCAGAACACTGAAGCTTTCTTT CASSLAASQNTEAFF NA NA TRBJ1-1 TRBV5-1
TGTGCCAGCAGCCTGGACAGCAGAGGTGAAGCTTTCTTT CASSLDSRGEAFF many NA TRBJ1-1 TRBV7-2
TGTGCCACCAGCGTGGCTTCGGCAAGTTCACCCCTCCACTTT CATSVASASSPLHF many NA TRBJ1-6 TRBV15
TGTGCCAGCAGTGGAGCGCTTCAGACTAGCGGACAATTATGGGCAGAGACCCAGTACTTC CASSGALQTSGQLWAETQYF NA TRBD2 TRBJ2-5 TRBV2
TGTGCCAGCAGTTTCGACGGATACTATGGCTACACCTTC CASSFDGYYGYTF NA NA TRBJ1-2 TRBV12-3/TRBV12-4
TGTGCCAGCAGACAACAGGGGGCAGCGGGCAATCAGCCCCAGCATTTT CASRQQGAAGNQPQHF few TRBD1 TRBJ1-5 TRBV2
TGTGCCAGCAGCCCGCCCCGGGTGGATTACCACGAGCAGTACTTC CASSPPRVDYHEQYF NA NA TRBJ2-7 TRBV19
TGCAGCGCAACAGTGAACACTGAAGCTTTCTTT CSATVNTEAFF many NA TRBJ1-1 TRBV29-1
TGTGCCAGCGGTACCGGGACGGCGGCTTTCTTT CASGTGTAAFF many NA TRBJ1-1 TRBV25-1
TGCAGTGGGGCCCGGGCCAACTCTAATCAGCCCCAGCATTTT CSGARANSNQPQHF many NA TRBJ1-5 TRBV20-1
TGCGCCAGCAGCCTTATCGACGCCTACGAGCAGTACTTC CASSLIDAYEQYF few NA TRBJ2-7 TRBV5-1
TGCGCCTGCAGCGTAACAGGGAGCGGAGCTAACTATGGCTACACCTTC CACSVTGSGANYGYTF NA NA TRBJ1-2 TRBV9
TGTGCCAGCAGTAGGGCCCCCACTGAAGCTTTCTTT CASSRAPTEAFF NA NA TRBJ1-1 TRBV12-3/TRBV12-4
TGTGCCATCAGTGAGTCCGGACAGGGCCTGATACAGCCCCAGCATTTT CAISESGQGLIQPQHF NA TRBD1 TRBJ1-5 TRBV10-3